This TCR beta chain was observed in a study of cytomegalovirus exposure and HLA in healthy donors. Study at large: Previous work identified 95 million to 140 million unique TCR beta sequences from about 179 million T cells. The early release's HLA-typed donors yielded 78 million or so unique TCRs.

Comment on this clone: Its antigen is unidentified.

The study, taken as a whole, reports: A later analysis by the authors found several of the most significant clusters apparently linked to common viral pathogens. TCR beta chain V- and J-gene trimming was linked, in a later analysis, to a missense variant in DCLRE1C.

In the PCR, 60 Vbeta and 13 Jbeta primers were used. Clones were read by immunoSEQ multiplex PCR, and TCRdb kept only the in-frame ones, dropping some. The sample contains approximately 190,000 clones, around 90% of which appear only once. CDR3 length: 14 residues. V dropped 4 bases and J dropped 6 bases, with 12 bases sitting between them. Per germline, CDR1 LGHNA and CDR2 YNFKEQ. J is TRBJ2-2 and V is TRBV4-2; no clear D gene. The sequence derives from a boy aged 2 to 10 in good health and CMV-seronegative. Sequenced material: PBMCs. This CDR3 is CASSPLGSAGELFF. CDR3 DNA sequence: TGTGCCAGCAGCCCTCTAGGCAGCGCCGGGGAGCTGTTTTTT.